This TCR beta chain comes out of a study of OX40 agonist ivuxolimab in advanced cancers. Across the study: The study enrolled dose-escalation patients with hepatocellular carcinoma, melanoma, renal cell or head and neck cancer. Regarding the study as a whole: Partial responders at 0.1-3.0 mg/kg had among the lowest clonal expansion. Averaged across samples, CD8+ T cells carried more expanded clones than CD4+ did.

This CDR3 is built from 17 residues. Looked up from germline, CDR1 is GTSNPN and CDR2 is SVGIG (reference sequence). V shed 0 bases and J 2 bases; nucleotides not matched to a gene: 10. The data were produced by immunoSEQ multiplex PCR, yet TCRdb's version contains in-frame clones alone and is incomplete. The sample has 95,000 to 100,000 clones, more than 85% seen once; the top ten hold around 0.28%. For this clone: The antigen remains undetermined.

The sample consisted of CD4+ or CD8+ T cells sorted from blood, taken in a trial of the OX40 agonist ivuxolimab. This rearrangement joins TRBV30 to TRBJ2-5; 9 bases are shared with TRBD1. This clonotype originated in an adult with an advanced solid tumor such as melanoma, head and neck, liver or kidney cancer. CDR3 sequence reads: CAWSVLWEQGAQETQYF. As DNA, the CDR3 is TGTGCCTGGAGTGTATTGTGGGAACAGGGGGCGCAAGAGACCCAGTACTTC. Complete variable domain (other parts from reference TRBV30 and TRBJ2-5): SQTIHQWPATLVQPVGSPLSLECTVEGTSNPNLYWYRQAAGRGLQLLFYSVGIGQISSEVPQNLSASRPQDRQFILSSKKLLLSDSGFYLCAWSVLWEQGAQETQYFGPGTRLLVL.